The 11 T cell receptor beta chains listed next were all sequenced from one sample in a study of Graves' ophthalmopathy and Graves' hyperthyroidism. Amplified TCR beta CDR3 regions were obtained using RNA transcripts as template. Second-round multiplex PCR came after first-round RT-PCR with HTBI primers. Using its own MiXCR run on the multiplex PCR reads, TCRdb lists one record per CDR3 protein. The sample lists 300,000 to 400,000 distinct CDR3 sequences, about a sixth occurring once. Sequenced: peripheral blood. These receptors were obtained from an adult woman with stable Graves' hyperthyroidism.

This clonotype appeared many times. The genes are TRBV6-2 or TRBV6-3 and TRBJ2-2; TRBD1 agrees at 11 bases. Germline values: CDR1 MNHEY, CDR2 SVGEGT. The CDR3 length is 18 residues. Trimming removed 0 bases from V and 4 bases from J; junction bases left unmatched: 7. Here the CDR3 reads CASSYSPSDRGLTGELFF. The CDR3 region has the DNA TGTGCCAGCAGTTACTCTCCCTCGGACAGGGGGCTCACCGGGGAGCTGTTTTTT.

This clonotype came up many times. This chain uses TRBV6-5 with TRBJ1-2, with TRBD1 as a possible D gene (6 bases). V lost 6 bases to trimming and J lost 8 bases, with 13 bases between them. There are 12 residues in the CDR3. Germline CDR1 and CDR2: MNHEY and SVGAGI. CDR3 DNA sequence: TGTGCCAGCAGGACAGGTTATGAGGGCTACACCTTC. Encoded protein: CASRTGYEGYTF.

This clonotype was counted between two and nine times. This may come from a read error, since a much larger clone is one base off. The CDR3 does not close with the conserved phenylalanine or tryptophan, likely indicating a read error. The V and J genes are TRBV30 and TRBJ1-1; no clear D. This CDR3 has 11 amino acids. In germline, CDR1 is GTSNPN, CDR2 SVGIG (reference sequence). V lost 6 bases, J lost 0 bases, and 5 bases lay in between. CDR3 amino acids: CACLMNTEAFC. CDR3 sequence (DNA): TGTGCCTGCCTAATGAACACTGAAGCTTTCTGT.

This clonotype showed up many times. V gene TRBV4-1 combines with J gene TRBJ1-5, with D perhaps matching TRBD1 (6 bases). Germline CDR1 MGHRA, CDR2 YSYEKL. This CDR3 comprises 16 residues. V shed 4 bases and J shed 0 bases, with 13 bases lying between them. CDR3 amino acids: CASSPRDTYSNQPQHF. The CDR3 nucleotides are TGCGCCAGCAGCCCGCGGGACACCTATAGCAATCAGCCCCAGCATTTT.

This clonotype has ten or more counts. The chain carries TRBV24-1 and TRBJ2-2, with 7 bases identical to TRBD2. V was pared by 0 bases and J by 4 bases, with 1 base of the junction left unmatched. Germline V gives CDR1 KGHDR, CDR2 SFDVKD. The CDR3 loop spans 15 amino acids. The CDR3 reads CATSDLGEGTGELFF. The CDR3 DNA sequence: TGTGCCACCAGTGATTTGGGGGAGGGCACCGGGGAGCTGTTTTTT.

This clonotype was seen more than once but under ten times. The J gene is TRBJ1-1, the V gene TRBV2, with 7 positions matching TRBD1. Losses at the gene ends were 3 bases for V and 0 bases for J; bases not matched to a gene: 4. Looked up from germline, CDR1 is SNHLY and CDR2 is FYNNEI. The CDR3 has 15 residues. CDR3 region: CASSDPDRVNTEAFF. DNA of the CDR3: TGTGCCAGCAGTGACCCCGACAGGGTGAACACTGAAGCTTTCTTT.

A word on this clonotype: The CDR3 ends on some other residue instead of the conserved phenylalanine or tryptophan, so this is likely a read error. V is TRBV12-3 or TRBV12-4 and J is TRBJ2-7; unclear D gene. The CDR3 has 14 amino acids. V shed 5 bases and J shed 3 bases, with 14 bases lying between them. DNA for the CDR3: TGTGCCAGCAGTCCCCCGGAAAGGCTCTACGAGCAGTACTCC. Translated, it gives CASSPPERLYEQYS.

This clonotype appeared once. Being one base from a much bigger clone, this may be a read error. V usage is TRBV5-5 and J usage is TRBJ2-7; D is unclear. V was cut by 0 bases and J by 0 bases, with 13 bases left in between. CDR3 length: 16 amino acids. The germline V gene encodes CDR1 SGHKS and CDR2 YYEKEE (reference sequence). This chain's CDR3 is CASSLVMGFSSYEQYF. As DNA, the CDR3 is TGTGCCAGCAGCTTGGTAATGGGGTTTTCCTCCTACGAGCAGTACTTC.

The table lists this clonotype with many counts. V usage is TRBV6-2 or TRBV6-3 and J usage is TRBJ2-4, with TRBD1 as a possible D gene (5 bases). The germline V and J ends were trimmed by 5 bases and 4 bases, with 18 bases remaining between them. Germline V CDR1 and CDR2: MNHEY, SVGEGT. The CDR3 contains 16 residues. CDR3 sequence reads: CASSNKRQPGKNIQYF. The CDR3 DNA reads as TGTGCCAGCAGTAACAAGCGACAGCCAGGGAAAAACATTCAGTACTTC.

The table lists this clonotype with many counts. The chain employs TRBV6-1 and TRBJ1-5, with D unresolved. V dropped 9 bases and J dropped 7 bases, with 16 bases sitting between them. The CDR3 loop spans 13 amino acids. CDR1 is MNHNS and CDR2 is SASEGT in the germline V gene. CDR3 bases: TGTGCCAGGGAGGCCCCTCGGAGACAGCCCCAGCATTTT. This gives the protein CAREAPRRQPQHF.

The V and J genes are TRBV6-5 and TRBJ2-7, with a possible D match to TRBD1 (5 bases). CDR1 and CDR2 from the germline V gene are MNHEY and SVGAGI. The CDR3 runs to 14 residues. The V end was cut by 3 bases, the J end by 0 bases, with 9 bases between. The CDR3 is CASSYGADSYEQYF. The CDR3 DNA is TGTGCCAGCAGTTATGGGGCAGACTCCTACGAGCAGTACTTC.